This T cell receptor beta chain originates from a study of PD-L1 blockade in urothelial cancer. Study context: Atezolizumab therapy began for patients in the mid-2010s, dosed at 1,200 mg intravenously every 3 weeks. Bladder-origin urothelial cancer in males covered about 85% of the roughly 29 patients. Patients previously received 0 to 3 chemotherapy regimens.

For this clone: Antigen specificity is unknown.

The CDR3 totals 15 residues. Germline-derived CDR1 and CDR2 are SNHLY and FYNNEI. Trimming took off 5 bases at V and 3 bases at J, with 14 bases between the two ends. Repertoires were generated with immunoSEQ multiplex PCR, while TCRdb's copy carries only in-frame clones and drops some. The table shows more than 35,000 clones, with roughly four fifths occurring only once. Study-wide findings and caveats: At 3 weeks on treatment, tumor-associated clones expanded more with durable benefit.

This clonotype originated in a man aged 70 or older with urothelial cancer. The sample consisted of PBMCs, taken around atezolizumab (anti-PD-L1) treatment. The chain recombines TRBV2 with TRBJ1-5, with D perhaps matching TRBD1 (5 bases). The CDR3 sequence: CASSPQGFANQPQHF. CDR3 nucleotides: TGTGCCAGCAGTCCGCAGGGATTTGCCAATCAGCCCCAGCATTTT.